This T cell receptor beta chain was captured by sequencing in a study of blood T cells in healthy people across ages. Regarding the study as a whole: As age increased, TCR beta diversity per million T cells fell in a roughly linear fashion.

This clonotype was picked up one time. Antigen: not known. Per individual sample, total RNA of at least 6 micrograms was extracted. Looked up from germline, CDR1 is LGHDT and CDR2 is YNNKEL (reference sequence). This CDR3 comprises 16 residues. A second PCR, run for roughly 7 to 12 cycles, used a sample-barcoded 5' primer plus a J-beta primer mix. Each CDR3 protein gets one entry after TCRdb re-called the 5' RACE reads with MiXCR. Among around 600,000 distinct CDR3 sequences, roughly 48% were seen once, and the ten largest hold around 23%. The sequenced material came from blood. The chain couples TRBV3-1 to TRBJ2-4; unclear D gene. The DNA end is a closer match to TRBJ2-5, so the J assignment may be wrong. The sequence derives from a man older than 75 in good health. CDR3 bases: TGTGCCAGCAGCCAAGATTTAAATTCCGTGGGGGAGACCCAGTACTTC. Translating it yields CASSQDLNSVGETQYF.